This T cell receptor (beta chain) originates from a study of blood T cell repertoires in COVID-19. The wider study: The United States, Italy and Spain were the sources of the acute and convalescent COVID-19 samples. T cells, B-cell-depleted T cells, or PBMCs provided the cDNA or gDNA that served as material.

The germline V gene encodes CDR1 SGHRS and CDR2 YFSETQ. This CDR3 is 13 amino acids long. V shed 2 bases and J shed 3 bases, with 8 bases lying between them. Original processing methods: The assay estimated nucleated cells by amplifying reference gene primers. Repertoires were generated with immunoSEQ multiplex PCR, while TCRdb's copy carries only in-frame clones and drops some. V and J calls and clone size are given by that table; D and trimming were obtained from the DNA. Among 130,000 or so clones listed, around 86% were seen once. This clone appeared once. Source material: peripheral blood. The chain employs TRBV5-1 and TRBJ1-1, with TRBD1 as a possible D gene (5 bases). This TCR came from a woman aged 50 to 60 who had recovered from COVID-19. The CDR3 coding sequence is TGCGCCAGCAGCTTCGGCAGGGACACTGAAGCTTTCTTT. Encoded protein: CASSFGRDTEAFF.